This T cell receptor (beta chain) was obtained from a study of human T cells and chemical hapten exposure (dated by TCRdb to the early 2020s). Background for the entire study: For sensitization, 2% DPC in acetone was applied to a roughly 2 cm by roughly 2 cm area of upper inner arm skin. Weekly therapeutic DPC doses were additionally applied to the scalp of patients throughout the roughly 24-week study period. Patch tests used Finn chambers with 0.01% DPC on the upper back, scored after 6 days by International Contact Dermatitis Research Group standards. The mostly female patient cohort included alopecia areata with under or over 50% scalp involvement, alopecia totalis and alopecia universalis. The libraries were sequenced as a pool, and the TCR yield per sample differed mostly because of small variations in library volumes within the pool. This study followed changes in the peripheral blood TCR repertoire in vivo during primary and secondary sensitization of alopecia patients to the hapten diphenylcyclopropenone (DPC). Blood samples were taken from patients before sensitization (week 0) and at 2, 6 and about 24 weeks after DPC sensitization. Blood for TCR sequencing was provided by twenty-nine alopecia patients at one to four time points (pre-sensitization, 2, 6 and 24 weeks).

The library was built by means of RACE. Reads for this sample came from a NextSeq 500. During library preparation, unique molecular identifiers were attached to individual cDNA molecules so that TCRs could be counted in a quantitative, reproducible way. From each blood RNA sample, both TCR alpha and TCR beta chains were sequenced. As for the authors' bioinformatics: Samples had a median of roughly 98,000 TCRs, with a range from roughly 20,000 to 690,600. V, J and CDR3 annotation of the TCR reads was performed with the Decombinator software suite. Every sample was subsampled to the same number of TCRs (28,000) for the PS versus PT1 abundance plots. Expanded TCRs were defined as absent before sensitization and observed at least eight times at the 2-week time point. The public reads were reanalyzed by TCRdb: fastp trimming at Q25, MiXCR alignment, in-frame beta chains only. Rows with a matching CDR3 protein are joined into one entry that keeps the most common DNA and genes. The V and J calls here are based on TCRdb, not the publication. This sample gives about 400,000 distinct CDR3 sequences in total; 6% to 7% of them show up just once. Approximately 5.4% of the sample rests with the top ten.

Results the study describes overall, beyond this receptor: Compared with pre-sensitization or healthy control sets, expanded TCRs formed significantly more large CDR3 similarity clusters, which is consistent with antigen-driven responses. Because every patient had alopecia, a presumed autoimmune disease, the patients' immune response might differ from that of healthy individuals. The number of TCRs above 1 in 1000 frequency did not change with DPC sensitization; there was no evidence of global repertoire structure alterations. The number of PT1 expanded TCRs positively correlated with patch test score, significant at thresholds 8, 16 and 32 but not 4. After repeated subsampling, the strength of the expansion versus patch-test correlation and the threshold at which it became significant changed.

Explained via the paper, the time point label denotes: patch test 2, 6 weeks after DPC sensitization. What the treatment or condition label conveys for this sample: therapeutic diphenylcyclopropenone sensitization with weekly scalp DPC. Blood at each patch-test visit was drawn before the patch test was applied. Patients were considered eligible if aged 18 to 70, diagnosed with alopecia and deemed suitable for DPC therapy, and patients were excluded if pregnant. Total RNA was extracted from unfractionated whole blood collected in Tempus Blood RNA tubes. The germline V gene provides CDR1 MNHEY and CDR2 SVGAGI. Between the V and J ends, shortened by 6 bases and 4 bases respectively, the junction contains 12 bases. From the cysteine up to the phenylalanine, the CDR3 has a length of 13 residues. Only CDR3 DNA remains: 39 bases, in frame from the first base. This clonotype turned up a few times. This receptor's antigen is unknown. Qualities for individual bases were not recorded, and no much larger clone is one base off.

The receptor was isolated from a woman aged 18-29 years with alopecia areata. Some clones in this sample may be carry-over from other donors' samples. The specimen was whole blood, collected in connection with sensitization to the hapten diphenylcyclopropenone (DPC). This chain joins TRBV6-5 to TRBJ1-2; a tentative D match to TRBD1 spans 6 bases. DNA sequence: TGTGCCAGCAGCAGAGGGGGAGGCTATGGCTACACCTTC. Its amino acids are CASSRGGGYGYTF.